What follows describes a single TCR beta chain. The antigen remains undetermined. The analysis combined second doses at about 4 or about 12 weeks. This sample stems from a study of T cell responses to AZD1222 COVID-19 vaccine. Study outcomes and limitations: The study reported that nearly half of spike-specific TCRs target unmutated variant regions.

CDR3 length: 13 amino acids. V was trimmed by 4 bases and J by 4 bases, leaving 10 bases between them. Germline V gene data show CDR1 as SGHTA and CDR2 as FQGNSA. Profiled with immunoSEQ multiplex PCR; TCRdb holds only in-frame clones, not every one. The sample holds more than 120,000 clones, around 84% seen once. The chain is built from TRBV7-2 and TRBJ1-1; TRBD1 might be the D (5 bases). This sequence was found in an adult who received the AZD1222 COVID-19 vaccine. The source material was peripheral blood, sampled 28 days after the second AZD1222 dose. In DNA, the CDR3 is TGTGCCAGCAGCTCCAGGGTCGCCACTGAAGCTTTCTTT. The encoded protein is CASSSRVATEAFF.